The entry below gives a single T cell receptor beta chain sequence along with its context. Its antigen is still unknown. The study ran its PCR with 60 Vbeta and 13 Jbeta primers. TCRdb's table, derived via immunoSEQ multiplex PCR, lists solely in-frame clones and lacks some. The sample yields 110,000 to 150,000 clones, roughly 74% seen once. These data originate in a study of cytomegalovirus exposure and HLA in healthy donors. The study, taken as a whole, reports: It was shown in a later analysis that HLA-associated TCR beta chains were more clonally expanded than other, equally common chains. HLA alleles showed associations with some 17,000 TCR beta sequences in a later analysis, at a 0.05 false discovery rate.

The germline V gene encodes CDR1 SGHTA and CDR2 FQGTGA. V dropped 5 bases and J dropped 3 bases, with 13 bases sitting between them. CDR3 length: 14 residues. Material for sequencing was PBMCs. The receptor was derived from a man in his forties or fifties in good health and CMV-seronegative. V and J are TRBV7-3 and TRBJ1-1; D uncertain. As DNA, the CDR3 is TGTGCCAGCAGCACGACTGGATCGGACACTGAAGCTTTCTTT. It is translated as CASSTTGSDTEAFF.